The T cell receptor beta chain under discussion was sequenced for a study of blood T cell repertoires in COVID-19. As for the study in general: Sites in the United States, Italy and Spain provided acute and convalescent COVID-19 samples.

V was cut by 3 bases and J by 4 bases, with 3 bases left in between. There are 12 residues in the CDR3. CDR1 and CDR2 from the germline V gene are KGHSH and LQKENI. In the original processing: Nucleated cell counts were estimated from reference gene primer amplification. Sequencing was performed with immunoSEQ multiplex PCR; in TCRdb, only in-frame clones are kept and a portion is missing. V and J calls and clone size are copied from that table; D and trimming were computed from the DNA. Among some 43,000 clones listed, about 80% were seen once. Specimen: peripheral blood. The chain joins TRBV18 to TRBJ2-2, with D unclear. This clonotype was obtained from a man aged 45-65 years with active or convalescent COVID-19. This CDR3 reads CASSPLTGELFF. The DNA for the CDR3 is TGTGCCAGCTCACCTCTCACCGGGGAGCTGTTTTTT.